Listed below are T cell receptor beta chains from one sample, sequenced in a study of Graves' ophthalmopathy and Graves' hyperthyroidism. Each CDR3 protein gets one entry after TCRdb re-called the multiplex PCR reads with MiXCR. The repertoire consists of a few hundred thousand distinct CDR3 sequences, with about a sixth occurring once and the leading ten covering 2.4%. Sequencing was done on a sample of peripheral blood. These receptors originate from an adult woman with stable Graves' hyperthyroidism. The CDR3 runs from the conserved cysteine through the conserved F or W. A D gene is named only where the DNA matches it firmly. The listing skips clone size in some rows; elsewhere it reads once, few, many or a size class.

V gene	J gene	clone size	D gene	CDR3 DNA	CDR3 protein
TRBV6-1	TRBJ2-7	.	TRBD2	TGTGCCAGCAGTGAATTTAAGCGGGACGGCGACGAGCAGTACTTC	CASSEFKRDGDEQYF
TRBV7-2	TRBJ2-7	many	.	TGTGCCAGCAGCTTAGCGTCGCGCGGGGCTTCCTACGAGCAGTACTTC	CASSLASRGASYEQYF
TRBV20-1	TRBJ1-1	many	.	TGCAGTGCTAGAGATAGCCGGACAGACCCGAACACTGAAGCTTTCTTT	CSARDSRTDPNTEAFF
TRBV30	TRBJ2-7	.	TRBD1	TGTGCCTGGAGTGGAGGCGGACAGGGGTTCTTTTTGTACGAGCAGTACTTC	CAWSGGGQGFFLYEQYF
TRBV29-1	TRBJ1-2	many	TRBD1	TGCAGCGTTCAGGACAGGGCTAACTATGGCTACACCTTC	CSVQDRANYGYTF
TRBV6-1	TRBJ1-5	.	TRBD1	TGTGCCAGCAGGCCTACGAACAGGGGTGTCAATCAGCCCCAGCATTTT	CASRPTNRGVNQPQHF
TRBV6-1	TRBJ2-3	few	.	TGTGCAGCGAGGCCACTGGGCTTCACAGATACGCAGTATTTT	CAARPLGFTDTQYF
TRBV24-1	TRBJ2-2	many	.	TGTGCCACCAGTGAGGACAGTTCGAACACCGGGGAGCTGTTTTTT	CATSEDSSNTGELFF
TRBV2	TRBJ2-5	.	.	TGTGCCAGCAGACTGGGGGTTAAACAAGAGACCCAGTACTTC	CASRLGVKQETQYF
TRBV6-2/TRBV6-3	TRBJ1-5	many	TRBD1	TGTGCCAGCAGTTACCTGACGGACAGGGACAATCAGCCCCAGCATTTT	CASSYLTDRDNQPQHF
TRBV11-2	TRBJ2-2	few	.	TGTGCCAGCAGCCCAGGCCTGGGGGTCCGTTACACCGGGGAGCTGTTTTTT	CASSPGLGVRYTGELFF
TRBV12-3/TRBV12-4	TRBJ2-7	many	TRBD2	TGTGCCAGCAGTTTTTGGGGACGGCTCTCACTAGCGGGTTCCGAGCAGTACTTC	CASSFWGRLSLAGSEQYF
TRBV7-3	TRBJ1-2	.	.	TGTGCCAGCAGCCCTGGGGTCGGTGGCTACACCTTC	CASSPGVGGYTF
TRBV6-1	TRBJ2-7	many	TRBD1	TGTGCCAGCAGTGGGACAGGGGGCGAACTCGGCGAGCAGTACTTC	CASSGTGGELGEQYF
TRBV7-8	TRBJ1-5	many	TRBD1	TGTGCCAGCAGCGAGGGACAGGGGGGGGTTCAGCCCCAGCATTTT	CASSEGQGGVQPQHF
TRBV12-5	TRBJ2-7	many	TRBD1	TGTGCTAGTGGTTTGGAGACAGGGCCGTACGAGCAGTACTTC	CASGLETGPYEQYF
TRBV29-1	TRBJ2-7	many	TRBD1	TGCAGCGTCCGGTACTCCGGAGACAGGGTCCACGAGCAGTACTTC	CSVRYSGDRVHEQYF
TRBV7-9	TRBJ1-1	.	.	TGTGCCAGCAGCTTACCTGCCGGCCTCAGCACTGAAGCTTTCTTT	CASSLPAGLSTEAFF
TRBV4-2	TRBJ2-5	many	TRBD2	TGTGCCAGCAGCCAATCTAGCGGGAATTTGGGAGAGACCCAGTACTTC	CASSQSSGNLGETQYF
TRBV20-1	TRBJ1-1	many	.	TGCAGTGCCCGCCAGGGGTCCTTGAACACTGAAGCTTTCTTT	CSARQGSLNTEAFF
TRBV4-3	TRBJ1-2	.	.	TGCGCCAGCAGCCATGATCGCCGGGAAAACTATGGCTACACCTTC	CASSHDRRENYGYTF
TRBV6-2/TRBV6-3	TRBJ2-5	many	.	TGTGCCAGCAGACGTGCAGAGAGCAAGGAGACCCAGTACTTC	CASRRAESKETQYF